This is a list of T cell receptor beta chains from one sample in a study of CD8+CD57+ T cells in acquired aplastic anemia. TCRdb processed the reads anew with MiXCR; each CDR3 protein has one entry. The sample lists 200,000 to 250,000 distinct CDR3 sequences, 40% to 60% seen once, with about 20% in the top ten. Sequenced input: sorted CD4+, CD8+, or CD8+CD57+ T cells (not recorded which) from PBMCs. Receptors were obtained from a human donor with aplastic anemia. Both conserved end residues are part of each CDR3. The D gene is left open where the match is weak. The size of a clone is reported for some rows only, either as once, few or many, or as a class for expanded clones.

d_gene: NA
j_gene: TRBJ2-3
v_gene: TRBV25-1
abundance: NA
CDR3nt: TGTGCCAGCAGTTTGGAGTTCCTGGGGGGGGGGGCAGATATGCAGTATTTT
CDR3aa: CASSLEFLGGGADMQYF

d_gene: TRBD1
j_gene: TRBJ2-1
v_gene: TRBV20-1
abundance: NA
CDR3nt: TGCAGTGCTCGAGGGGGCCCCATCAATGGCAATGAGCAGTTCTTC
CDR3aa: CSARGGPINGNEQFF

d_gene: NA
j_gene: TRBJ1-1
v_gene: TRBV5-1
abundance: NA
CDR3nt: TGCGCCAGCAGCCCGATGGGGGGCCGAATGAACACTGAAGCTTTCTTT
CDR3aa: CASSPMGGRMNTEAFF

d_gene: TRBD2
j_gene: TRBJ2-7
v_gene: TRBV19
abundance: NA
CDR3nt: TGTGCCAGTAGTACTAGCGGGGGCTCCTACGAGCAGTACTTC
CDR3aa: CASSTSGGSYEQYF

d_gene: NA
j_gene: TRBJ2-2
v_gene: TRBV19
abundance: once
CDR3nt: TGTGCCAGTAGTACGCCCAGCCGGGAGCTGTTTTTT
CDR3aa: CASSTPSRELFF

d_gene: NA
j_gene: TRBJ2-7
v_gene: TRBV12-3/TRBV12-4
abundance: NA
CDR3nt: TGTGCCAGCGCGCTACGCGAGCAGTACTTC
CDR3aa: CASALREQYF

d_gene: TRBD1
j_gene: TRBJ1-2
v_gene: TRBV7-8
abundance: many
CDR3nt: TGTGCCAGCGGGACAGGGGTTGCGTCCTATGGCTACACCTTC
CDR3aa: CASGTGVASYGYTF

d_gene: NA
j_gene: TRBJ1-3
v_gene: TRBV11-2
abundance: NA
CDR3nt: TGTGCCAGCAGCTTTTCGCCAGCCTCTGGAACCACCATATATTTT
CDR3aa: CASSFSPASGTTIYF

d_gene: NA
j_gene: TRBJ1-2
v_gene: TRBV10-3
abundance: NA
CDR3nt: TGTGCCATCAGTGAAGGGGCGGGCTATGGCTACACCTTC
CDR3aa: CAISEGAGYGYTF

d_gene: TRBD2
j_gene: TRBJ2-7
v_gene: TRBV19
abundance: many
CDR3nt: TGTGCCAGTGGGACTACTTACGAGCAGTACTTC
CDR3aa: CASGTTYEQYF

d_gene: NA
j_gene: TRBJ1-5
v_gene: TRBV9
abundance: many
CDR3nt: TGTGCCAGCAACAAAGGGGGGGATCAGCCCCAGCATTTT
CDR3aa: CASNKGGDQPQHF

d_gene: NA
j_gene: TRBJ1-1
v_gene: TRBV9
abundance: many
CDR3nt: TGTGCCAGCAGCGCTCAGGGGTATGACACTGAAGCTTTCTTT
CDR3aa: CASSAQGYDTEAFF

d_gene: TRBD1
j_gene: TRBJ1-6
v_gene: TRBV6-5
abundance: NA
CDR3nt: TGTGCCAGCGGACCGGGACAGTCGGTTTCACCCCTCCACTTT
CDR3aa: CASGPGQSVSPLHF

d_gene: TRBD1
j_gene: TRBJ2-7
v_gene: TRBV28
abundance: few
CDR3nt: TGTGCCAGCAGTTTACCCGGGACAGGGAAGTACGAGCAGTACTTC
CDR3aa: CASSLPGTGKYEQYF

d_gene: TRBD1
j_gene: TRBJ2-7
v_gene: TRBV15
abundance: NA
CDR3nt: TGTGCCACCAGCAGAGATTGGGACAGGGGCAACGAGCAGTACTTC
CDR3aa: CATSRDWDRGNEQYF

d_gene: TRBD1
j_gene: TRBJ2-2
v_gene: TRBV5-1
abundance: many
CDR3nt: TGCGCCAGCAGCTTGGTCGACAGGGGGCGCAGCACCGGGGAGCTGTTTTTT
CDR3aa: CASSLVDRGRSTGELFF

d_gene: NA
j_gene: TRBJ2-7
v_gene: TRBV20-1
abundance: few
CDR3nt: TGCAGTGCTCAACCGATAACCTACGAGCAGTACTTC
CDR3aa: CSAQPITYEQYF

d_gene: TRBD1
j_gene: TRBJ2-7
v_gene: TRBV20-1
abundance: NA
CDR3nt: TGCAGTGCTGGGGGACAGGGGGGCGTCGAGCAGTACTTC
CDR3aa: CSAGGQGGVEQYF

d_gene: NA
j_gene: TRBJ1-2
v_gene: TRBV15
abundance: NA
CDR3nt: TGTGCCACCAGCAGAGATCTCCAGGGCGACTATGGCTACACCTTC
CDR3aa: CATSRDLQGDYGYTF

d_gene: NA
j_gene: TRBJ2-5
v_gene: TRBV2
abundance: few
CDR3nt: TGTGCCAGCATGAAAGCGAAAGAGACCCAGTACTTC
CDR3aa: CASMKAKETQYF

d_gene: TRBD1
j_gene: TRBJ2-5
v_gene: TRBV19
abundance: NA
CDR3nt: TGCGCCAGTAGTTCTACCTGGACAGGGGGCCCTGGTGCTCAAGAGACCCAGTACTTC
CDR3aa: CASSSTWTGGPGAQETQYF

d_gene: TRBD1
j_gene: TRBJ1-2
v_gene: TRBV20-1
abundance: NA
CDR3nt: TGCAGTGCTACCGGGACAGGGCTTTATGGCTACACCTTC
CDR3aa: CSATGTGLYGYTF

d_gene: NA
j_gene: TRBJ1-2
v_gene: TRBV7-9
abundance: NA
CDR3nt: TGTGCCAGCAGCTTACGATTAAGGGGGGTCGGCTACACCTTC
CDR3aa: CASSLRLRGVGYTF

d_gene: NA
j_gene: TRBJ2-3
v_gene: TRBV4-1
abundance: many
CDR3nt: TGCGCCAGCAGCCAAGTCGGGTCGGGCCCAAGAGGCGATACGCAGTATTTT
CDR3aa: CASSQVGSGPRGDTQYF

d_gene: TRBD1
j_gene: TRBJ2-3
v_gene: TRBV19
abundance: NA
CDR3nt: TGTGCCAGTAGTACCGGACCGGGACAGGGGGCAGATACGCAGTATTTT
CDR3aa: CASSTGPGQGADTQYF

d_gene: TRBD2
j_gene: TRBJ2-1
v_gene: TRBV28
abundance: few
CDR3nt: TGTGCCAGCAGTCCGGCCGGGGGGAAGTACAATGAGCAGTTCTTC
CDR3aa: CASSPAGGKYNEQFF